This T cell receptor (beta chain) was identified in a study of blood T cell repertoires in COVID-19. Study-level information: There were acute and convalescent COVID-19 samples, and they came from the United States, Italy and Spain. PBMCs, B-cell-depleted T cells, or T cells provided the cDNA or gDNA that made up the material.

Trimming took off 2 bases at V and 4 bases at J, with 8 bases between the two ends. CDR3 length: 14 amino acids. The germline gives CDR1 SNHLY, CDR2 FYNNEI. Authors' analysis steps: Nucleated cell counts were estimated from reference gene primer amplification. Sequencing was performed with immunoSEQ multiplex PCR; in TCRdb, only in-frame clones are kept and a portion is missing. V, J and clone size reflect that table, while D and trimming were determined from the DNA. The sample contains roughly 260,000 clones, 70% to 85% of which appear only once. Specimen: peripheral blood. This chain connects TRBV2 to TRBJ2-2; no reliable D call. The clonotype comes from a woman aged 80 or older with active or convalescent COVID-19. The DNA for the CDR3 is TGTGCCAGCAGTGAATTTAGATCCACCGGGGAGCTGTTTTTT. This encodes CASSEFRSTGELFF.